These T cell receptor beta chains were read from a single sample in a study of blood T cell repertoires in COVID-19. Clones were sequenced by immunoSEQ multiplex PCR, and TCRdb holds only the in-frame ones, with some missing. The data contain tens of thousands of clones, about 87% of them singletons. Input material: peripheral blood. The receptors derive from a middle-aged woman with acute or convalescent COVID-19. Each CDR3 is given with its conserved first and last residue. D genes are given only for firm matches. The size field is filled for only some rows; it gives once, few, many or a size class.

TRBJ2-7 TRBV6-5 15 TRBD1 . TGTGCCAGCAGCCAAACCTACGGACAGGGGAGAGAGCAGTACTTC CASSQTYGQGREQYF
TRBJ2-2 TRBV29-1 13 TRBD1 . TGCAGCGTGGACCCAGGGGGAACCGGGGAGCTGTTTTTT CSVDPGGTGELFF
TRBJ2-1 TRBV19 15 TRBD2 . TGTGCCAGTAGTACCACTAGCGGGGGGTGGAATGAGCAGTTCTTC CASSTTSGGWNEQFF
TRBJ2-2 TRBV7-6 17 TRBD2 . TGTGCCAGCACCAACTATGTCGGGGGGGGAAGCACCGGGGAGCTGTTTTTT CASTNYVGGGSTGELFF
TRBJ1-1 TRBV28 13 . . TGTGCCACGAGGGGACAAAAAGGCACTGAAGCTTTCTTT CATRGQKGTEAFF
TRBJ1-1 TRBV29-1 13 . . TGCAGCGTGCGTCATCTGACAGACACTGAAGCTTTCTTT CSVRHLTDTEAFF
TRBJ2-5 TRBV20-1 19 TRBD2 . TGCAGTGCTAGTAAAGCCGGGACTAGCGGGACAGTAGGAGGAGAGACCCAGTACTTC CSASKAGTSGTVGGETQYF
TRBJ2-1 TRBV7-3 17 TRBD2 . TGTGCCAGCAGCTTAATCCCGCTAGCGGGAACCTACAATGAGCAGTTCTTC CASSLIPLAGTYNEQFF
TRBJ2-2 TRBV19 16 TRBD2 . TGTGCCAGTAGTATCTGGATTAGCGGGGGGCACGGGGAGCTGTTTTTT CASSIWISGGHGELFF
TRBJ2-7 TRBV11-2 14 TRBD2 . TGTGCCAGCAGCTTGAGCGGGAGGACCTACGAGCAGTACTTC CASSLSGRTYEQYF
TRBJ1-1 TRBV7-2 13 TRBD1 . TGTGCCAGCAGCTCTGGTGGGGACAGAAAAGCTTTCTTT CASSSGGDRKAFF
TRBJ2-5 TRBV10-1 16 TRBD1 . TGCGCCAGCAGTGGAGAGGTCGGGACAGATCAAGAGACCCAGTACTTC CASSGEVGTDQETQYF
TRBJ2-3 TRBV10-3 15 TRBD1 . TGTGCCATCAGTGAGAGGGGTGAGGGGGCCCCTTTTCGGTATTTT CAISERGEGAPFRYF
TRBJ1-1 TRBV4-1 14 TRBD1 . TGCGCCAGCAGCCAACTCCAGGGGGTCACTGAAGCTTTCTTT CASSQLQGVTEAFF
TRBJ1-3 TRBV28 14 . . TGTGCCAGCGGCAGGGCAGTCTCTGGAAACACCATATATTTT CASGRAVSGNTIYF
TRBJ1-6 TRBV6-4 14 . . TGTGCCAGCAGTGATACGGGGGTCGACTCACCCCTCCACTTT CASSDTGVDSPLHF
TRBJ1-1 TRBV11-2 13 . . TGTGCCAGCAGCTTAGCCCCCATCAGTGAAGCTTTCTTT CASSLAPISEAFF
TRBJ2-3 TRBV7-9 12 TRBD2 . TGTGCCAGCAGACTAGCGGAAGATACGCAGTATTTT CASRLAEDTQYF
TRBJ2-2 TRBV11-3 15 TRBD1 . TGTGCCAGCAGCCTGACAGGGACCGGTACCGGGGAGCTGTTTTTT CASSLTGTGTGELFF
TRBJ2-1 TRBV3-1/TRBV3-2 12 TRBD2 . TGTGCCAGCAGCCCCGACCGGGAGGGGCAGTTCTTC CASSPDREGQFF
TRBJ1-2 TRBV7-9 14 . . TGTGCCAGCAGCTTAGAAGTCCGCGGATGGGGCTACACCTTC CASSLEVRGWGYTF
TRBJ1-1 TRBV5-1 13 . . TGCGCCAGCAGCTTAAGACTTAACACTGAAGCTTTCTTT CASSLRLNTEAFF
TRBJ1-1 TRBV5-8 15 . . TGTGCCAGCAGAGACCCCAGGGTCATGAACACTGAAGCTTTCTTT CASRDPRVMNTEAFF
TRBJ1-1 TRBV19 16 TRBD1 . TGTGCCAGTAGTAGACCTCGACAGGGGCGGGACACTGAAGCTTTCTTT CASSRPRQGRDTEAFF
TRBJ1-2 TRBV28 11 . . TGTGCCAGCTACAGCTTCTATGGCTACACCTTC CASYSFYGYTF
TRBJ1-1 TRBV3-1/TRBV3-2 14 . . TGTGCCAGCAATAACGGGCAGGGGAACACTGAAGCTTTCTTT CASNNGQGNTEAFF
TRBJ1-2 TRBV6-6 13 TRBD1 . TGTGCCACACTAGACAGGGCTAACTATGGCTACACCTTC CATLDRANYGYTF
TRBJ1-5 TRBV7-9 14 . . TGTGCCAGCAGCGGGGGGTCGGGCAATCAGCCCCAGCATTTT CASSGGSGNQPQHF
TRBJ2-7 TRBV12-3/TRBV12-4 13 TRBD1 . TGTGCCAGGCCACAGGGGGAAAGATACGAGCAGTACTTC CARPQGERYEQYF
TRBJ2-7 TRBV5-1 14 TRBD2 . TGCGCCAGCAGGTTGGACCTAGCGGTCTACGAGCAGTACTTC CASRLDLAVYEQYF
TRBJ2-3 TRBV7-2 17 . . TGTGCCAGCAGCTTAGGAGTAGCGGTCGATTTCCCAAATACGCAGTATTTT CASSLGVAVDFPNTQYF
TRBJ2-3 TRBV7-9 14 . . TGTGCCAGCAGCTTAGAACTGAGGACAGATACGCAGTATTTT CASSLELRTDTQYF
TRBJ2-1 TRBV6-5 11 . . TGTGCCAGCACCAGAAAAAATGAGCAGTTCTTC CASTRKNEQFF
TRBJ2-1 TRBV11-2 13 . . TGTGCCAGCAGCTTAGACCGGAGCGTAGAGCAGTTCTTC CASSLDRSVEQFF
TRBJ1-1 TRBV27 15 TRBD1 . TGTGCCAGCAGTTACAATCCAGGGGGGAACACTGAAGCTTTCTTT CASSYNPGGNTEAFF
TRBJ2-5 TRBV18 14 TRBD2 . TGTGCCAGCTCACAGCGGGGGGGCAGAGAGACCCAGTACTTC CASSQRGGRETQYF
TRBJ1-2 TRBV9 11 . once TGTGCCAGCAGCCTAAACTATGGCTACACCTTC CASSLNYGYTF
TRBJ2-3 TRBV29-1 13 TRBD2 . TGCAGCGTCCTAGCGGCGACCCCGGATACGCAGTATTTT CSVLAATPDTQYF
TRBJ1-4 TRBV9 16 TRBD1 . TGTGCCAGCAGCCCCACGCCGGGACAGGGGTATGAAAAACTGTTTTTT CASSPTPGQGYEKLFF
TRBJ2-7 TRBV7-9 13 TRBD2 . TGTGCCAGTAAACTAGCGGGAGAATACGAGCAGTACTTC CASKLAGEYEQYF
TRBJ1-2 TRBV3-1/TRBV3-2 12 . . TGTGCCAGCAGCCAAGACCCAGCGGGCTACACCTTC CASSQDPAGYTF
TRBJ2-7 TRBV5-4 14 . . TGTGCCAGCAGCTCCGGACTGAGCTCCTACGAGCAGTACTTC CASSSGLSSYEQYF
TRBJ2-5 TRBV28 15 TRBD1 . TGTGCCAGCAGTTTATACGGGACAGGCCAAGAGACCCAGTACTTC CASSLYGTGQETQYF
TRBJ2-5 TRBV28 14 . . TGTGCCAGCAGTCTTTATGGGGCGGTTGAGACCCAGTACTTC CASSLYGAVETQYF
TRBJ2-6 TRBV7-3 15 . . TGTGCCAGCAGCTTGAGCTCCGGTGGGGCCAACGTCCTGACTTTC CASSLSSGGANVLTF
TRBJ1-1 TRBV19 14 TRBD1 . TGTGCCAGTAGTCAAACAGGGGTTTGGACTGAAGCTTTCTTT CASSQTGVWTEAFF
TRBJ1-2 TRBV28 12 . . TGTGCCAGCAGTTTCAGGGGCTATGGCTACACCTTC CASSFRGYGYTF
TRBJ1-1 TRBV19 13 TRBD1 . TGTGCCAGTATCGTGACAGGGAGGACTGAAGCTTTCTTT CASIVTGRTEAFF
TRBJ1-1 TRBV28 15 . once TGTGCCAGCAGTCCCATGGGAGTATTGAACACTGAAGCTTTCTTT CASSPMGVLNTEAFF
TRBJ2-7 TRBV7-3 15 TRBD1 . TGTGCCAGCAGCTCGGGCAGGACAGGGTCCTACGAGCAGTACTTC CASSSGRTGSYEQYF